A single sample gave rise to the 25 T cell receptor beta chains below, sequenced in a study of STAT5B mutations in CD4+ large granular lymphocyte leukemia. Libraries were prepared by immunoSEQ multiplex PCR; TCRdb keeps only in-frame clonotypes and omits some of them. The table has more than 20,000 clones, 65% to 90% seen once. The specimen was CD4+ T cells from blood buffy coats. The source is a human donor in good health.

The V gene is TRBV2, the J gene TRBJ2-5; 9 bases line up with TRBD2. Germline CDR1 SNHLY, CDR2 FYNNEI. This CDR3 is built from 16 residues. V gave up 6 bases and J gave up 5 bases; unmatched junction bases: 13. CDR3 amino acids: CASSPGGGGARETQYF. CDR3 bases: TGTGCCAGCAGCCCGGGCGGCGGGGGGGCCAGGGAGACCCAGTACTTC.

This chain links TRBV4-3 with TRBJ2-2; 8 nucleotides agree with TRBD2. Germline CDR1 reads LGHNA; CDR2 reads YSLEER. The CDR3 extends over 16 amino acids. V shed 3 bases and J 1 base; nucleotides not matched to a gene: 4. CDR3 in DNA: TGCGCCAGCAGCCATTTGACTAGCGTGAACACCGGGGAGCTGTTTTTT. Protein: CASSHLTSVNTGELFF.

The genes are TRBV6-5 and TRBJ1-1; D is possibly TRBD1 (5 bases). The CDR3 spans 14 residues. Between the trimmed V and J ends, which lost 0 bases and 10 bases, there was a span of 15 bases. CDR1 and CDR2 from the germline V gene are MNHEY and SVGAGI. The CDR3 DNA reads TGTGCCAGCAGTTACTCGACGGGGGTCTATAGAGCTTTCTTT. Translated, it gives CASSYSTGVYRAFF.

V and J are TRBV10-3 and TRBJ1-1, with D hard to call. V was trimmed by 3 bases and J by 1 base, leaving 9 bases between them. The CDR3 is 14 amino acids. Germline CDR1 reads ENHRY; CDR2 reads SYGVKD. The CDR3 DNA follows: TGTGCCATCAGTGATTTTTTATCGAACACTGAAGCTTTCTTT. Translating it yields CAISDFLSNTEAFF.

This chain links TRBV6-6 with TRBJ2-2, with TRBD2 identical over 12 bases. Unmatched junction bases numbered 6, after V lost 7 bases and J lost 6 bases. Germline CDR1 reads MNHNY; CDR2 reads SVGAGI (reference sequence). This CDR3 has 15 residues. This CDR3 is CASTVLAGGAGELFF. The CDR3 coding sequence is TGTGCCAGCACGGTTCTAGCGGGGGGGGCCGGGGAGCTGTTTTTT.

V is TRBV7-9 and J is TRBJ2-3; 15 nucleotides line up with TRBD2. J was trimmed by 2 bases and V by 3 bases; bases with no gene match: 6. CDR3 length equals 18 residues. The germline CDR1 and CDR2 sequences are SEHNR and FQNEAQ (reference sequence). The DNA for the CDR3 is TGTGCCAGCAGCTTGGGACTAGCGGGGGGACCCGCCACAGATACGCAGTATTTT. Its protein product is CASSLGLAGGPATDTQYF.

The chain uses TRBV6-5 and TRBJ2-1, with a weak D call TRBD2 (5 bases). The CDR3 spans 14 residues. Per germline, CDR1 MNHEY and CDR2 SVGAGI. V was trimmed by 0 bases and J by 10 bases, leaving 13 bases between them. The CDR3 loop reads CASSYSNRGLEQFF. For the CDR3, the DNA is TGTGCCAGCAGTTACTCGAATCGAGGGTTAGAGCAGTTCTTC.

The V call is TRBV6-1, the J call TRBJ1-1, with TRBD1 matching over 10 bases. Germline assignment: CDR1 MNHNS and CDR2 SASEGT. The CDR3 runs 15 residues. The V segment lost 1 base and the J segment 6 bases; nucleotides outside the gene matches: 5. CDR3 in DNA: TGTGCCAGCAGTGAAGTGGGACAGGGGTCAGCTGAAGCTTTCTTT. The encoded protein is CASSEVGQGSAEAFF.

The chain is built from TRBV6-1 and TRBJ1-1; 10 nucleotides align to TRBD1. The germline gives CDR1 MNHNS, CDR2 SASEGT. The CDR3 is made up of 15 amino acids. With V trimmed by 4 bases and J by 4 bases, 6 bases remained unmatched. In nucleotides, the CDR3 is TGTGCCAGCAGTGCTCCGGGACAGGGGATCACTGAAGCTTTCTTT. Encoded protein: CASSAPGQGITEAFF.

This clone was detected only once. V is TRBV29-1 and J is TRBJ1-5, with D uncertain. The length of the CDR3 is 12 residues. The germline V gene has CDR1 SQVTM and CDR2 ANQGSEA. Between the trimmed V and J ends, which lost 4 bases and 3 bases, there was a span of 7 bases. The CDR3 here is CSVAEANQPQHF. The CDR3 DNA is TGCAGCGTTGCAGAGGCCAATCAGCCCCAGCATTTT.

The CDR3 sequence is CASSLLASNTEAFF. Here the CDR3 DNA reads TGTGCCAGCAGCTTACTAGCTTCGAACACTGAAGCTTTCTTT. V usage is TRBV7-8 and J usage is TRBJ1-1; D not resolved. V dropped 2 bases and J dropped 1 base, with 8 bases sitting between them. Germline assignment: CDR1 SGHVS and CDR2 FQNEAQ. The CDR3 contains 14 residues.

The rearrangement links TRBV2 to TRBJ2-2; TRBD2 agrees at 11 bases. V dropped 7 bases and J dropped 7; count of bases not matched to a gene: 11. Germline CDR1 and CDR2: SNHLY and FYNNEI. The CDR3 spans 16 residues. Here the CDR3 reads CASKTGLAVFSGELFF. The CDR3 DNA sequence: TGTGCCAGCAAGACGGGACTAGCGGTCTTTAGCGGGGAGCTGTTTTTT.

The chain uses TRBV7-2 and TRBJ2-7; D might be TRBD2 (5 bases). V was pared by 4 bases and J by 4 bases, with 17 bases between. Germline V gene sequence: CDR1 SGHTA, CDR2 FQGNSA. CDR3 length: 15 amino acids. The CDR3 loop is CASSSPSGKGYEQYF. The CDR3 DNA reads as TGTGCCAGCAGCTCCCCCTCCGGGAAAGGGTACGAGCAGTACTTC.

The chain links TRBV4-3 to TRBJ2-7, with 7 bases identical to TRBD1. From germline, CDR1 is LGHNA and CDR2 YSLEER. This CDR3 spans 16 amino acids. J lost 7 bases, V lost 3 bases, and 15 bases had no gene match. The CDR3: CASSHWTGPNPREQYF. The DNA for the CDR3 is TGCGCCAGCAGCCATTGGACAGGCCCCAATCCGAGAGAGCAGTACTTC.

The chain combines TRBV5-4 with TRBJ2-7; a possible D gene is TRBD2 (5 bases). From germline, CDR1 is SGHNT and CDR2 YYREEE (reference sequence). The CDR3 has 14 residues. Trimming removed 5 bases from V and 1 base from J, with 13 bases in between. For the CDR3, the DNA is TGTGCCAGCAGTCCCGCGAGGGCGTCCTACGAGCAGTACTTC. This sequence encodes CASSPARASYEQYF.

The CDR3 sequence: CASSLRTSPTDTQYF. The CDR3 DNA is TGTGCCAGTAGTCTTCGGACTAGCCCCACAGATACGCAGTATTTT. The gene calls are TRBV19 and TRBJ2-3; TRBD2 aligns across 8 bases. The trim removed 5 bases at V and 2 bases at J, leaving 6 bases unmatched. The CDR3 extends over 15 amino acids. The germline V gene encodes CDR1 LNHDA and CDR2 SQIVND (reference sequence).

This clone is a singleton in its sample. The chain combines TRBV6-1 with TRBJ2-3, with TRBD2 identical over 8 bases. The CDR3 has 15 residues. The ends lost 6 bases at V and 3 bases at J; junction bases unmatched: 8. The germline V gene has CDR1 MNHNS and CDR2 SASEGT. Written as DNA, the CDR3 is TGTGCCAGCAGCCATGAGCGGGGGACGACAGATACGCAGTATTTT. It is translated as CASSHERGTTDTQYF.

CDR3 amino acids: CASSPRHINSGNTIYF. CDR3 DNA sequence: TGTGCCAGCTCACCACGTCACATCAACTCTGGAAACACCATATATTTT. The chain carries TRBV18 and TRBJ1-3; D is undetermined. The CDR3 length is 16 residues. Germline CDR1 and CDR2: KGHSH and LQKENI. The V and J ends lost 1 base and 0 bases respectively, with 10 bases between them.

V and J are TRBV9 and TRBJ2-5, with D perhaps TRBD1 (5 bases). In germline, CDR1 is SGDLS, CDR2 YYNGEE. The V and J ends lost 4 bases and 4 bases respectively, with 11 bases between them. The CDR3 is made up of 13 amino acids. The CDR3 spells CASSFRARETQYF. The CDR3 DNA reads as TGTGCCAGCAGCTTCAGGGCGAGAGAGACCCAGTACTTC.

The chain is built from TRBV7-9 and TRBJ2-7; TRBD2 matches at 10 bases. CDR1 and CDR2 (germline): SEHNR, FQNEAQ (reference sequence). This CDR3 comprises 15 residues. V dropped 5 bases and J dropped 3; count of bases not matched to a gene: 7. The CDR3 is CASSPAGGRFYEQYF. In nucleotides, the CDR3 is TGTGCCAGCAGCCCAGCGGGGGGGCGGTTCTACGAGCAGTACTTC.

The gene calls are TRBV4-1 and TRBJ1-3; D is uncertain. The CDR3 totals 13 residues. CDR1 is MGHRA, CDR2 YSYEKL, per germline. Trimming pared 4 bases from V and 7 bases from J, leaving 11 bases between. CDR3 protein: CASSPDEVNTIYF. The CDR3 DNA is TGCGCCAGCAGCCCGGACGAGGTTAACACCATATATTTT.

The V call is TRBV11-2, the J call TRBJ2-7, with a possible D match to TRBD1 (5 bases). The CDR3 has 15 residues. Trimming shortened V by 5 bases and J by 2 bases, and 16 bases separated the two germline ends. Germline loops: CDR1 SGHAT, CDR2 FQNNGV. CDR3 sequence reads: CASSPLLGLTYEQYV. CDR3 bases: TGTGCCAGCAGCCCGCTGTTGGGGCTGACCTACGAGCAGTACGTC.

V usage is TRBV5-4 and J usage is TRBJ2-5; weak D call: TRBD1 (6 bases). The V and J ends lost 3 bases and 1 base respectively, with 10 bases between them. The CDR3 spans 14 residues. The germline V gene encodes CDR1 SGHNT and CDR2 YYREEE (reference sequence). The CDR3 sequence: CASSSSTGQETQYF. Here the CDR3 DNA reads TGTGCCAGCAGCTCTTCGACAGGCCAAGAGACCCAGTACTTC.

This clone was observed a handful of times. The CDR3 sequence: CASSYTGNNEQFF. The CDR3 nucleotides are TGTGCCAGCAGTTATACAGGGAACAATGAGCAGTTCTTC. The chain combines TRBV6-5 with TRBJ2-1; D is perhaps TRBD1 (6 bases). The CDR3 runs to 13 residues. V lost 3 bases, J lost 5 bases, and 8 bases lay in between. Germline V lookup: CDR1 MNHEY, CDR2 SVGAGI.

The J gene is TRBJ2-1, the V gene TRBV5-4; 8 nucleotides align to TRBD2. The CDR3 totals 15 residues. V was clipped by 0 bases and J by 6 bases; unmatched bases: 5. Germline V gene lookup returns CDR1 SGHNT and CDR2 YYREEE (reference sequence). The CDR3 coding sequence is TGTGCCAGCAGCTTGGACGGGGGGGTTATCAATGAGCAGTTCTTC. Translating it yields CASSLDGGVINEQFF.